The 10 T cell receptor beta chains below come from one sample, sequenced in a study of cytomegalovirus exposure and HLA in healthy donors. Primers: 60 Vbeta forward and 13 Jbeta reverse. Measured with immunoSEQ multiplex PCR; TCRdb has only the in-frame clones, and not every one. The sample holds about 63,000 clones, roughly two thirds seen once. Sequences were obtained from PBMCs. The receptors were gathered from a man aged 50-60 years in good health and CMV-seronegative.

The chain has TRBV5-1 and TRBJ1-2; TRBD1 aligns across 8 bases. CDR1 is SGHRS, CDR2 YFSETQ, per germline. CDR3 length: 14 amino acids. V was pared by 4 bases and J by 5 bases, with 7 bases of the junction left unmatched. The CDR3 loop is CASSPSGGGYGYTF. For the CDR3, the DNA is TGCGCCAGCAGCCCGTCAGGGGGCGGATATGGCTACACCTTC. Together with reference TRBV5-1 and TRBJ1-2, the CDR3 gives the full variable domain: KAGVTQTPRYLIKTRGQQVTLSCSPISGHRSVSWYQQTPGQGLQFLFEYFSETQRNKGNFPGRFSGRQFSNSRSEMNVSTLELGDSALYLCASSPSGGGYGYTFGSGTRLTVV.

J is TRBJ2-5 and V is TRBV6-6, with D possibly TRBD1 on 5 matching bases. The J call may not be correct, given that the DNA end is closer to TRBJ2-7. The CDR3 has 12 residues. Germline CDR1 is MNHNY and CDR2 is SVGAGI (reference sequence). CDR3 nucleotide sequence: TGTGCCAGCACCGCTTTTGGGGCCGAGCAGTACTTC. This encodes CASTAFGAEQYF.

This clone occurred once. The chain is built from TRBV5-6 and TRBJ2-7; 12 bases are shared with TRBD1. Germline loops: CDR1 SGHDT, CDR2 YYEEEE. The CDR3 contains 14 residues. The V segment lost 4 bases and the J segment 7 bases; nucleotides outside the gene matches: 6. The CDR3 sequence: CASSPGQGAREQYF. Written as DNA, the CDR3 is TGTGCCAGCAGCCCGGGACAGGGGGCGCGGGAGCAGTACTTC.

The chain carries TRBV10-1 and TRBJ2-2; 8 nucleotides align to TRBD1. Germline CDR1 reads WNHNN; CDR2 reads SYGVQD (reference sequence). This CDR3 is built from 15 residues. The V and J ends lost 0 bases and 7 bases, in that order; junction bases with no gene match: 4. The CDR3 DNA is TGCGCCAGCAGTGAGTCCAGGGGGCGGATCGGGGAGCTGTTTTTT. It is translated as CASSESRGRIGELFF.

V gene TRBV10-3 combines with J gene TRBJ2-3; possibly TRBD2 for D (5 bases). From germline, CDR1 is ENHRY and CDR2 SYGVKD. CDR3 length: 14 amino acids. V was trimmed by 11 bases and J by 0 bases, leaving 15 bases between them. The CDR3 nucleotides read TGTGCCTCGACCCCGGGGTTTAGCACAGATACGCAGTATTTT. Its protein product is CASTPGFSTDTQYF.

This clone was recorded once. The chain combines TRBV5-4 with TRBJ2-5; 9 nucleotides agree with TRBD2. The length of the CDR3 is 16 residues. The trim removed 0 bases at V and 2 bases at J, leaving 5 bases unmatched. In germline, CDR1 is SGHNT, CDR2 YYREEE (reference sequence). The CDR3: CASSLASGGRQETQYF. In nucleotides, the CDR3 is TGTGCCAGCAGCTTGGCGAGCGGGGGGCGGCAAGAGACCCAGTACTTC.

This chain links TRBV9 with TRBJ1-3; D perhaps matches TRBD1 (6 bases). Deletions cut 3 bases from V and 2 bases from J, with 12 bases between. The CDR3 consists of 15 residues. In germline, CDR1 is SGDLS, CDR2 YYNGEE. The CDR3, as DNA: TGTGCCAGCAGCGCACGGGGGGCTGCTGGAAACACCATATATTTT. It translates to CASSARGAAGNTIYF.

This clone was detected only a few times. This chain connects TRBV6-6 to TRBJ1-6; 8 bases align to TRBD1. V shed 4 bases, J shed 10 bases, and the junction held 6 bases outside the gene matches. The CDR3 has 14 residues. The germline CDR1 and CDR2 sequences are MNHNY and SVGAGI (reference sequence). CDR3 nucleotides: TGTGCCAGCAGTTGGACAGGGAATAGATCACCCCTCCACTTT. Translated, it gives CASSWTGNRSPLHF.

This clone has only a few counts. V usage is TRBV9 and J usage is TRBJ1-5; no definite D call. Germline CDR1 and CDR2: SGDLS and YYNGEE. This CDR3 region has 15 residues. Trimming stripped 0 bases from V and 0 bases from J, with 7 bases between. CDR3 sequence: CASSVGGYSNQPQHF. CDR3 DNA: TGTGCCAGCAGCGTAGGAGGATATAGCAATCAGCCCCAGCATTTT.

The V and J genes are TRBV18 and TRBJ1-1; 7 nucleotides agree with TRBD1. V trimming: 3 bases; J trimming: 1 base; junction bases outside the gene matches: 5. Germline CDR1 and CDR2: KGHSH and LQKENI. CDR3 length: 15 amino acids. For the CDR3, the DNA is TGTGCCAGCTCACCGGGACAGAGCGCGAACACTGAAGCTTTCTTT. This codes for CASSPGQSANTEAFF.